The clone carrying this T cell receptor (beta chain) was counted between two and nine times. The antigen is unknown. At one of its ends the junction is not consistent with the germline gene, which may arise from a read error. This entry belongs to a study of regulatory T cells in long-lasting Graves disease. Background on the study: Graves' disease counted as persistent after over 5 years of antithyroid drugs with positive TSH receptor antibodies. Whole-study results and caveats: TRBV28, TRBJ1-2 and TRBJ2-5 emerged as the favored segments in persistent disease. Peripheral blood alone, not thyroid tissue, underwent study.

HTBI primers from iRepertoire and Arm-PCR of CDR3 regions yielded the TCR beta libraries. MiXCR, run by TCRdb on the multiplex PCR reads, gives a single entry per CDR3 protein. The repertoire holds 400,000 to 450,000 distinct CDR3 sequences, with 23% as singletons. Time point described: persistent/refractory GD, antithyroid drugs over 5 years with positive TRAb. RNA extracted from PBMCs served as the sequencing template. Graves' disease was diagnosed by American Thyroid Association guidelines. CDR1 MNHEY and CDR2 SMNVEV come from the germline V gene (reference sequence). The CDR3 is 15 amino acids. The input for sequencing was peripheral blood mononuclear cells (PBMCs), taken when the disease was refractory, from a patient treated with antithyroid drugs. The V call is TRBV27, the J call TRBJ2-2; TRBD2 matches 11 bases. The TCR sequence derives from a female donor with Graves disease. Here the CDR3 reads CAGSPGLAVTGELFF. The CDR3 coding sequence is TGTGCCGGCAGTCCGGGACTAGCGGTCACCGGGGAGCTGTTTTTT.